Listed below are T cell receptor beta chains from one sample, sequenced in a study of blood T cell repertoires in COVID-19. Method: immunoSEQ multiplex PCR; TCRdb's copy keeps in-frame clones and lacks some. The sample yields approximately 210,000 clones, around four fifths seen once. Sequencing was done on a sample of peripheral blood. The receptor set was obtained from a human donor in a cohort sampled during active COVID-19. The CDR3 runs from the conserved cysteine through the conserved F or W. A D gene is named only where the DNA matches it firmly. Expanded clones get a size class; other rows say once, few or many, or leave the size out.

J: TRBJ2-6
size: .
D: .
V: TRBV15
DNA: TGTGCCACCAGCAGAGATCGGGGGGCCAACGTCCTGACTTTC
CDR3: CATSRDRGANVLTF

J: TRBJ2-6
size: .
D: TRBD1
V: TRBV5-4
DNA: TGTGCCAGCAGCTTAGGACAGGGTCGGATGGCGGGGGCCAACGTCCTGACTTTC
CDR3: CASSLGQGRMAGANVLTF

J: TRBJ2-3
size: once
D: .
V: TRBV9
DNA: TGTGCCAGCAGCGTGTCCACACCCCGCACCGAGGCTCATCGACGCACAGATACGCAGTATTTT
CDR3: CASSVSTPRTEAHRRTDTQYF

J: TRBJ1-2
size: once
D: TRBD1
V: TRBV18
DNA: TGTGCCAGCTCACCCGCGGGACAGTCTTTGTCGTGGGGCTACACCTTC
CDR3: CASSPAGQSLSWGYTF

J: TRBJ1-4
size: .
D: .
V: TRBV2
DNA: TGTGCCAGCAGTGTTGAAAATTCTTGGGACACCATTAATGAAAAACTGTTTTTT
CDR3: CASSVENSWDTINEKLFF

J: TRBJ1-5
size: few
D: .
V: TRBV30
DNA: TGTGCCTGGAGTGCAGGAAGGGGGGGGCCCCAGCATTTT
CDR3: CAWSAGRGGPQHF

J: TRBJ1-2
size: .
D: .
V: TRBV6-5
DNA: TGTGCCAGCAGTTACTTTGCGGGCCCTTATTACTATGGCTACACCTTC
CDR3: CASSYFAGPYYYGYTF

J: TRBJ1-5
size: few
D: .
V: TRBV6-5
DNA: TGTGCCAGCAGCTCAGCGCTGAGCAATCAGCCCCAGCATTTT
CDR3: CASSSALSNQPQHF

J: TRBJ2-2
size: .
D: TRBD2
V: TRBV27
DNA: TGTGCCAGCAGTGTCGGGACTAGCGGGACTGACACCGGGGAGCTGTTTTTT
CDR3: CASSVGTSGTDTGELFF

J: TRBJ2-1
size: .
D: TRBD2
V: TRBV10-3
DNA: TGTGCCATCAGTCGACTAGCGGGAAGGCAGGGCAATGAGCAGTTCTTC
CDR3: CAISRLAGRQGNEQFF

J: TRBJ2-1
size: few
D: TRBD2
V: TRBV28
DNA: TGTGCCAGCAGGGACACCAGCGGGACCTTATTTAATGAGCAGTTCTTC
CDR3: CASRDTSGTLFNEQFF